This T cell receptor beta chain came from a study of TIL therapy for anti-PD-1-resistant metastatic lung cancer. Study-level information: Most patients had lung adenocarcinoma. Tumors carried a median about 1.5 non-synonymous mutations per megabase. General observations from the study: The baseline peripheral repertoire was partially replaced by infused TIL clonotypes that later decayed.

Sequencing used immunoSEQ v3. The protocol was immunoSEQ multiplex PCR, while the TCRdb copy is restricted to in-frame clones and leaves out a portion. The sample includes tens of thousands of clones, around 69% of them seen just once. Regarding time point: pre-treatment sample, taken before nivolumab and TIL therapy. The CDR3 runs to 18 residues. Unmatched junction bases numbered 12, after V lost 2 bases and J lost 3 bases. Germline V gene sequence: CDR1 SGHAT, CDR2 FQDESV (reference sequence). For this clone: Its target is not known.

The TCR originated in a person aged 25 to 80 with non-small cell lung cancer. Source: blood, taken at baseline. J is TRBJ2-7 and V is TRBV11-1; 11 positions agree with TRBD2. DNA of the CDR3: TGTGCCAGCAGCTTACATGGGACTAGCGGAGGTCCTGTCTACGAGCAGTACTTC. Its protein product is CASSLHGTSGGPVYEQYF.